This TCR beta chain stems from a study of blood T cell repertoires in COVID-19. Study-level background: COVID-19 samples from acute and convalescent phases originated in the United States, Italy and Spain.

Repertoires were generated with immunoSEQ multiplex PCR, while TCRdb's copy carries only in-frame clones and drops some. The table lists approximately 440,000 clones, 80% to 95% of them singletons. This CDR3 region has 12 residues. Trimming removed 8 bases at V and 2 bases at J, with 9 bases between. CDR1 is SNHLY, CDR2 FYNNEI, per germline. The source of this sequence is a man aged 18 to 29 who had recovered from COVID-19. The sample was PBMCs or T cells enriched from blood (not recorded which). V is TRBV2 and J is TRBJ2-5; a possible D gene is TRBD1 (5 bases). The CDR3 DNA reads as TGTGCCAGCCAGAGACAGCAAGAGACCCAGTACTTC. Translation: CASQRQQETQYF.